Detailed here is one T cell receptor beta chain. No antigen is known for it. This sample was included in a study of CD8+ T cells in alopecia areata. Notes on the study in general: The study found TCR sharing across patients less clear than in mice, possibly for HLA reasons. Alopecia totalis/universalis scalp especially showed more expanded CD8+ clones than normal scalp.

CDR1 and CDR2 from the germline V gene are SGHTA and FQGNSA. The CDR3 is made up of 13 amino acids. V was cut by 5 bases and J by 7 bases, with 12 bases left in between. Punch biopsies of lesional scalp, plus peripheral blood, were taken from alopecia areata patients. Researchers picked out CD4+ and CD8+ T cells from PBMCs by sorting. Extracted from the samples, RNA was reverse transcribed into cDNA to serve as the sequencing template. The repertoire was sequenced with immunoSEQ multiplex PCR; TCRdb's copy has only in-frame clones and lacks some. The sample includes approximately 91,000 clones, 40% to 45% of them seen just once.

The sample consisted of CD4+ T cells sorted from blood. This receptor was obtained from a human donor with alopecia areata. The J gene is TRBJ2-1, the V gene TRBV7-2; D unclear. Here the CDR3 DNA reads TGTGCCAGCAGCCGAAATCCCGCGAATGAGCAGTTCTTC. Its translation: CASSRNPANEQFF.